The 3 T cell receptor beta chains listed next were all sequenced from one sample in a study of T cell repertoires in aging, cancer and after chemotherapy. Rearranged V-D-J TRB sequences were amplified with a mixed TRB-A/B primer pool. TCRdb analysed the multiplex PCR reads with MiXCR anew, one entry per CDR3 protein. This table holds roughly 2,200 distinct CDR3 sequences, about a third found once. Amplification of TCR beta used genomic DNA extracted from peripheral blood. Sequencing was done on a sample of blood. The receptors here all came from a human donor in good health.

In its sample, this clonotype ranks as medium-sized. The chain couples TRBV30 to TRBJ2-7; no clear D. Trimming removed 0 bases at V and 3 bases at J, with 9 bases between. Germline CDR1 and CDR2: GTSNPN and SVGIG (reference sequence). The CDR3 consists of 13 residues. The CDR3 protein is CAWSVSLYYEQYF. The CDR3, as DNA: TGTGCCTGGAGTGTAAGTCTATACTACGAGCAGTACTTC. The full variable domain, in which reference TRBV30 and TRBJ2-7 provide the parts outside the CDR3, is SQTIHQWPATLVQPVGSPLSLECTVEGTSNPNLYWYRQAAGRGLQLLFYSVGIGQISSEVPQNLSASRPQDRQFILSSKKLLLSDSGFYLCAWSVSLYYEQYFGPGTRLTVT.

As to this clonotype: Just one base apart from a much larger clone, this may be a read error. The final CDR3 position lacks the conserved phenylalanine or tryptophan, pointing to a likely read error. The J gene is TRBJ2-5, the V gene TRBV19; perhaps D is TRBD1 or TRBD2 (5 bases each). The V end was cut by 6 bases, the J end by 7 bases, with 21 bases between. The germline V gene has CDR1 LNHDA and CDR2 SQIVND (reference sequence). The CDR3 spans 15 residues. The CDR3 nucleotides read TGTGCCAGTAGCCCCATGGGGACCTTGATTGGGACCCAGTACCTC. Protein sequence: CASSPMGTLIGTQYL.

As DNA, the CDR3 is TGTGCCAGCAGCCAACTAGCGGGAGTTGATGAGCAGTTCTTC. Protein sequence: CASSQLAGVDEQFF. The genes are TRBV12-3 or TRBV12-4 and TRBJ2-1; 11 nucleotides line up with TRBD2. This CDR3 has 14 residues. V was clipped by 6 bases and J by 8 bases; unmatched bases: 6.